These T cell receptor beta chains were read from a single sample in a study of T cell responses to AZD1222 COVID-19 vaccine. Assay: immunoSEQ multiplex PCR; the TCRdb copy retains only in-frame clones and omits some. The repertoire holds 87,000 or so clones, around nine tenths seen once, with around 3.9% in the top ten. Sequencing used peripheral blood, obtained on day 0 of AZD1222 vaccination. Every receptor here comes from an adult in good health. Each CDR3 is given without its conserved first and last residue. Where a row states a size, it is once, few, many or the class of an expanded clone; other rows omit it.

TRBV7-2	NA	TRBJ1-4	ASSPDPTRKLF
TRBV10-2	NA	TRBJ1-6	ASSESQGYSPLH
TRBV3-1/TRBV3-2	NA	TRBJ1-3	ASSPQGGSGNTIY
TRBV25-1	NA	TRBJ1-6	ASSEWWEADNSPLH
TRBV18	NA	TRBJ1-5	ASSALVSNQPQH
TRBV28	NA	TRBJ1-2	ASSSGGEDYGYT
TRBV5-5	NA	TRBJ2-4	ASTTSATKNIQY
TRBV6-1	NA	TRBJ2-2	ASSESARGGTGELF
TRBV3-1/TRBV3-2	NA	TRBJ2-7	ASSQAMGYEQY
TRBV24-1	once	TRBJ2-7	ATSVSAGHGEQY
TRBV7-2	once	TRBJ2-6	ASSLRGKRNSGANVLT
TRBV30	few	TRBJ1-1	ALMGSIRDTEAF
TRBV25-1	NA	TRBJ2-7	ASSGQGYYEQY
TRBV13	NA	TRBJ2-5	ASSTKDWRGRAGGEETQY
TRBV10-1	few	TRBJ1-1	ASSEGLRGGNTEAF
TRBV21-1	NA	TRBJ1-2	ASSSFRNYGYT
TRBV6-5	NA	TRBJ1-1	ASCPGQWGSEAF
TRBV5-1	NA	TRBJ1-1	ASSFQGHEAF
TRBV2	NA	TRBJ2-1	ASSIAGLPNNEQF
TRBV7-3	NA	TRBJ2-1	ASSPEGYNEQF
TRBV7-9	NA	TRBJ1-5	ASSLGYLDRSNQPQH
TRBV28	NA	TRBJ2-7	ASSLVTYEQY
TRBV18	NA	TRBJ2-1	ASSPGQYNEQF
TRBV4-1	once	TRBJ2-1	ASSQDEGPYNEQF
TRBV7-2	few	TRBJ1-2	ASSLQGRYGYT
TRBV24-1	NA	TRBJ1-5	ATSPGANQPQH
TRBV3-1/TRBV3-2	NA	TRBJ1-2	ASSQGHWIGGYT
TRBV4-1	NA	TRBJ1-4	ASSPIQGVGNEKLF
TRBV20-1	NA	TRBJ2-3	SARDDGTQY
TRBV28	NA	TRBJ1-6	ASSLVNRYNSPLH
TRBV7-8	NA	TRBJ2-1	ASSLALTLPGGSYNEQF
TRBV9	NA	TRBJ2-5	ASSAHRAREETQY
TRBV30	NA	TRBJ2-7	AWNRIASYEQY
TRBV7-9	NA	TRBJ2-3	ASSVGSADTQY
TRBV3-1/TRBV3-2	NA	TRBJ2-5	ASSQGLALTQY
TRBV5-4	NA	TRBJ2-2	ASSSKREYANTGELF
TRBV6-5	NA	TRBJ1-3	ASSYSKGGSRNTIY
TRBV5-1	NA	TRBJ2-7	ASSLVGIDEQY
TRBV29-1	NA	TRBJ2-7	SVEGQGDRYEQY
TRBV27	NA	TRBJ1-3	ASSLRQGGTIY
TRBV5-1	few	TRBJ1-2	ASSPRDSLYGYT
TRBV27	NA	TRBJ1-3	ASGPSGNTIY
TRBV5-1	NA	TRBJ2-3	ASSSLAGAEDTQY
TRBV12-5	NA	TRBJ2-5	ASVQNGGETQY
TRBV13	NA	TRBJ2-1	ASSPRYNEQF
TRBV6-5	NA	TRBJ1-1	ASSTDRVKTEAF
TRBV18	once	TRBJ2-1	ASRLAGDYNEQF
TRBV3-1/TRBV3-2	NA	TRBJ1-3	ASSLTGNLPIY